A selection of T cell receptor beta chains follows, all from one sample in a study of tumor and adjacent non-tumor tissue in lung cancer. TCRdb processed the multiplex PCR reads anew with MiXCR; each CDR3 protein has one entry. Seen here are under 95,000 distinct CDR3 sequences, 65% to 85% observed once, and the top ten hold 51%. What was sequenced was distant non-tumor lung tissue. Receptors originate from a man in his 60s with non-small cell lung cancer. Each CDR3 is given with its conserved first and last residue. A D gene is named only where the DNA matches it firmly. Size is stated for part of the rows, as once, few or many counts, or as a class when the clone is expanded.

>TRBV20-1|once|TRBD2|TRBJ2-7
TGCAGTGCCAAGACTAGCGGGAGGGCTTACGAGCCGTACTTC
CSAKTSGRAYEPYF
>TRBV20-1|-|TRBD1|TRBJ1-6
TGCAGTGCTGAGGGCCTCGAAGACAGGGGTATTTCACCCCTCCACTTT
CSAEGLEDRGISPLHF
>TRBV20-1|many|-|TRBJ1-4
TGCAGTGCTAGAGATAACCAGGTGGAAAAACTGTTTTTT
CSARDNQVEKLFF
>TRBV4-3|-|-|TRBJ2-3
TGCGCCGGCAGACAAGCAGCGGCCTCCGGCACAGATATGCAGTATTTT
CAGRQAAASGTDMQYF
>TRBV6-1|-|-|TRBJ1-3
TGTGCCAGCAGTGAAGTACAAGGGCGATCTGTAAACACCATATATTTT
CASSEVQGRSVNTIYF
>TRBV29-1|-|-|TRBJ2-7
TGCAGCGTTGTAGGGCAGGGCGTACACGAGCAGCACTTC
CSVVGQGVHEQHF
>TRBV11-2|medium-sized|TRBD2|TRBJ2-2
TGTGCCAGCAGCTTAGCTAGCGGGGGGACGAACACCGGGGAGCTGTTTTTT
CASSLASGGTNTGELFF
>TRBV11-3|-|TRBD1|TRBJ2-1
TGTGGCAGCAGCTACTTCGGGACAGGGGTCAATGAGCAGTTCTTC
CGSSYFGTGVNEQFF
>TRBV11-3|-|TRBD2|TRBJ2-2
TGTGCCAGCAGCCACCTCGCGACTAGCTGGTCGACCGGGGAGCTGTTTTTT
CASSHLATSWSTGELFF
>TRBV12-3/TRBV12-4|-|-|TRBJ2-3
TGTGCCAGCAGAATTGGCGGCAGCACAGTTACGCAGTATTTT
CASRIGGSTVTQYF
>TRBV7-8|few|-|TRBJ2-3
TGTGCCAGCAGCTTAGGCGGATCCACAGGTACGCAGTATTTT
CASSLGGSTGTQYF
>TRBV5-1|-|-|TRBJ2-5
TGCGTCAGCAGCTTGAGACAACCGGTAGGCCAGCACTTC
CVSSLRQPVGQHF
>TRBV11-2|-|-|TRBJ1-3
TGTGCTAGCGTAAAGGGGGATAGGGCTTCTGTAAACACCATATATTTT
CASVKGDRASVNTIYF
>TRBV11-3|-|-|TRBJ1-1
TGTGCCAGTAGCCCCGCGGGGGCTGAAGCTCTCTTT
CASSPAGAEALF